This passage covers 6 T cell receptor beta chains from one sample sequenced in a study of T-cell memory formation after mild COVID-19. TCRdb redid the calling of the 5' RACE reads with MiXCR, one entry per CDR3 protein. Of more than 35,000 distinct CDR3 sequences listed, 8% to 10% are singletons. Sequencing input: PBMCs or a T cell subset sorted from them (not recorded which). The receptors shown here come from an adult woman who had mild COVID-19 (a few samples of this study predate the infection). Cell type and time point are not known.

This clonotype was seen repeatedly, ten times or more. The V and J genes are TRBV10-2 and TRBJ2-7; D is unclear. CDR3 length equals 13 residues. Germline CDR1 and CDR2: WSHSY and SAAADI. Trimming removed 6 bases at V and 0 bases at J, with 9 bases between. This chain's CDR3 is CASSPLGSYEQYF. CDR3 in DNA: TGCGCCAGCAGCCCCCTGGGCTCCTACGAGCAGTACTTC.

A few counts support this clonotype. The V gene is TRBV5-5, the J gene TRBJ2-5; D gene ambiguous. This CDR3 contains 18 residues. Per the germline V gene, CDR1 is SGHKS and CDR2 is YYEKEE (reference sequence). Deletions cut 5 bases from V and 2 bases from J, with 25 bases between. For the CDR3, the DNA is TGTGCCAGCAGGCCTACACGAATCCCCCTCTACGCTCAAGAGACCCAGTACTTC. Protein sequence: CASRPTRIPLYAQETQYF.

The genes are TRBV6-4 and TRBJ2-1; D is perhaps TRBD2 (7 bases). The CDR3 loop spans 14 amino acids. The germline V and J ends were trimmed by 9 bases and 4 bases, with 16 bases remaining between them. The V gene's germline CDR1 is MRHNA and CDR2 SNTAGT. CDR3 residues: CASSGRGGYNEQFF. DNA of the CDR3: TGTGCCAGTTCAGGGAGGGGGGGGTACAATGAGCAGTTCTTC.

This chain connects TRBV4-2 to TRBJ2-3, with D maybe TRBD1 (5 bases). This CDR3 is 15 amino acids long. CDR1 and CDR2 from the germline V gene are LGHNA and YNFKEQ. Trimming removed 3 bases from V and 0 bases from J, with 10 bases in between. In DNA form, the CDR3 reads TGTGCCAGCAGCCATGGGGCTTCAAGCACAGATACGCAGTATTTT. It yields the protein CASSHGASSTDTQYF.

This chain connects TRBV5-1 to TRBJ1-2; no clear D gene. V shed 4 bases and J shed 0 bases, with 22 bases lying between them. There are 18 residues in the CDR3. Per the germline V gene, CDR1 is SGHRS and CDR2 is YFSETQ. As DNA, the CDR3 is TGCGCCAGCAGCCCCTTCGGGTGGCAGAATCCTACTAACTATGGCTACACCTTC. Translating it yields CASSPFGWQNPTNYGYTF.

This clonotype was counted a few times. This rearrangement joins TRBV7-9 to TRBJ1-2; tentative D call: TRBD1 (5 bases). V dropped 5 bases and J dropped 4 bases, with 17 bases sitting between them. The V gene's germline CDR1 is SEHNR and CDR2 FQNEAQ (reference sequence). The CDR3 covers 15 residues. The CDR3 DNA reads as TGTGCCAGCAGCGCAGCACAGGTTGTCATCTATGGCTACACCTTC. Residues: CASSAAQVVIYGYTF.